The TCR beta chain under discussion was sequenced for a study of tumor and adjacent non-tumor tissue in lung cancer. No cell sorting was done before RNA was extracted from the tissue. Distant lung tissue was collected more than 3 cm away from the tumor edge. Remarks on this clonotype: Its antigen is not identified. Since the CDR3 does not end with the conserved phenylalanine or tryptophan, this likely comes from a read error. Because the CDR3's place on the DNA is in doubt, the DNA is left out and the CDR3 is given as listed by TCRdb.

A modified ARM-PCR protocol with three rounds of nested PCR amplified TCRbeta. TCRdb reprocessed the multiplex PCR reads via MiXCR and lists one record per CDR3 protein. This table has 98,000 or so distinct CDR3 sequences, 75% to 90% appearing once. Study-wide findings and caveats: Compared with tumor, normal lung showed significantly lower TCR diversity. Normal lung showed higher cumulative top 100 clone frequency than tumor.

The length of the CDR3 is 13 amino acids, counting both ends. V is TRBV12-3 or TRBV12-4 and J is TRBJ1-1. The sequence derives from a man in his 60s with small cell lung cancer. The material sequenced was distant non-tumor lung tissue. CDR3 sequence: CASSFYRNTEDFL.